This TCR beta chain was retrieved from a study of T cells in Graves' hyperthyroidism and ophthalmopathy. Findings and caveats of the study: Ophthalmopathy could be told apart from stable hyperthyroidism with a 13 V-J model.

The TCR beta CDR3 regions underwent amplification using RNA transcripts as the source. Carried out on the TCR CDR3, a first-round RT-PCR used the HTBI primer set. TCRdb called the multiplex PCR reads again in MiXCR, with one record for every CDR3 protein. The sample has some 400,000 distinct CDR3 sequences; approximately 19% are singletons. Germline values: CDR1 SGHRS, CDR2 YFSETQ. V was shortened by 0 bases and J by 3 bases, with 10 bases between the two germline ends. This CDR3 has 14 amino acids. There are many counts of this clonotype. Its cognate antigen is unknown. The rearrangement joins TRBV5-1 to TRBJ2-7, with a tentative D call TRBD1 (6 bases). Sequenced material: blood. This receptor was taken from a woman younger than 35 with Graves' hyperthyroidism. The CDR3: CASSLDAQGYEQYF. The CDR3 DNA reads as TGCGCCAGCAGCTTGGACGCACAGGGCTACGAGCAGTACTTC.